Listed here are 8 T cell receptor beta chains from one sample, sequenced in a study of blood T cell repertoires in COVID-19. This table comes from immunoSEQ multiplex PCR, and its TCRdb copy is limited to in-frame clones, with some not included. The sample shows about 270,000 clones, 80% to 90% of them seen only once. The sequencing sample was made of PBMCs or T cells enriched from blood (not recorded which). The receptors shown here come from a woman aged 18-29 years who had recovered from COVID-19.

The CDR3 nucleotides read TGTGCCACCAGCAGAGGAATCTTTCTGGGACAGGGGGTATCACCCCTCCACTTT. This gives the protein CATSRGIFLGQGVSPLHF. The V gene is TRBV15, the J gene TRBJ1-6, with 11 bases lining up with TRBD1. With 1 base clipped from V and 10 bases from J, the junction kept 12 bases outside the gene matches. The CDR3 is 18 amino acids. Germline-derived CDR1 and CDR2 are LNHNV and YYDKDF (reference sequence).

The V and J genes are TRBV28 and TRBJ1-5, with 7 bases matching TRBD1. From germline, CDR1 is MDHEN and CDR2 SYDVKM. J lost 1 base, V lost 6 bases, and 9 bases had no gene match. The CDR3 is 16 amino acids. The CDR3 loop is CASSNDGQVSNQPQHF. DNA for the CDR3: TGTGCCAGCAGCAACGATGGACAGGTGAGCAATCAGCCCCAGCATTTT. Looking up the rest from reference TRBV28 and TRBJ1-5 gives the full variable domain: DVKVTQSSRYLVKRTGEKVFLECVQDMDHENMFWYRQDPGLGLRLIYFSYDVKMKEKGDIPEGYSVSREKKERFSLILESASTNQTSMYLCASSNDGQVSNQPQHFGDGTRLSIL.

There are a few counts of this clone. The rearrangement uses TRBV30 and TRBJ1-1; 7 nucleotides agree with TRBD1. Per the germline V gene, CDR1 is GTSNPN and CDR2 is SVGIG (reference sequence). CDR3 size: 15 residues. The ends lost 0 bases at V and 7 bases at J; junction bases unmatched: 11. DNA of the CDR3: TGTGCCTGGAGTGTACATCCCCCGACAGGGAGTGAAGCTTTCTTT. This translates into CAWSVHPPTGSEAFF.

The rearrangement uses TRBV6-5 and TRBJ1-2; TRBD1 agrees at 9 bases. The V and J ends lost 6 bases and 7 bases, in that order; junction bases with no gene match: 9. The CDR3 is 14 amino acids. Germline V CDR1 and CDR2: MNHEY, SVGAGI. CDR3 coding DNA: TGTGCCAGCAGACCTAGGACAGGGGAGGGTGGCTACACCTTC. Its protein product is CASRPRTGEGGYTF.

The chain links TRBV9 to TRBJ2-7; D is perhaps TRBD1 (6 bases). The germline V gene has CDR1 SGDLS and CDR2 YYNGEE. This CDR3 comprises 15 residues. The V end was cut by 1 base, the J end by 8 bases, with 19 bases between. As DNA, the CDR3 is TGTGCCAGCAGCGTAAAAGGGCAGGGGAGTGGGAAGCAGTACTTC. Amino acids: CASSVKGQGSGKQYF.

The rearrangement joins TRBV5-1 to TRBJ1-2; 7 nucleotides match TRBD1. The CDR3 is 14 amino acids. CDR1 SGHRS and CDR2 YFSETQ come from the germline V gene. With 0 bases clipped from V and 7 bases from J, the junction kept 6 bases outside the gene matches. As DNA, the CDR3 is TGCGCCAGCAGCTTGGTTGAGGGGGCTGGTGGCTACACCTTC. It translates to CASSLVEGAGGYTF.

V usage is TRBV3-1 (or the pseudogene TRBV3-2) and J usage is TRBJ2-1; 7 bases line up with TRBD1. The CDR3 has 14 residues. J lost 1 base, V lost 4 bases, and 1 base had no gene match. In germline, CDR1 is LGHDT, CDR2 YNNKEL (reference sequence). The CDR3 bases are TGTGCCAGCAGCCCACAGGGGTCCTACAATGAGCAGTTCTTC. This encodes CASSPQGSYNEQFF.

The V call is TRBV11-3, the J call TRBJ1-1; the D is unclear. The CDR3 is made up of 15 amino acids. Germline-derived CDR1 and CDR2 are SGHNT and YENEEA. The V gene lost 2 bases and the J gene lost 0 bases, with 10 bases spanning the gap. CDR3 amino acids: CASSLSGVLNTEAFF. The CDR3 nucleotides read TGTGCCAGCAGCTTAAGCGGGGTCCTGAACACTGAAGCTTTCTTT.